Described below is a single T cell receptor beta chain sequence and its context. V lost 0 bases to trimming and J lost 1 base, with 12 bases between them. Germline assignment: CDR1 SGHRS and CDR2 YFSETQ. The CDR3 is 16 amino acids. As to time point: baseline pretreatment blood. Described treatment: 15 Gy SBRT to primary tumor, nephrectomy 4 weeks later. The tumor was a clear cell renal cell carcinoma. Libraries were prepared by immunoSEQ multiplex PCR; TCRdb keeps only in-frame clonotypes and omits some of them. The repertoire consists of approximately 100,000 clones, with 80% to 90% occurring once and the leading ten covering 7% to 9%. The data belong to a study of radiation and T cells in renal cell carcinoma.

The chain carries TRBV5-1 and TRBJ2-3; D uncertain. This TCR came from a man aged 45-60 years with renal cell carcinoma. The sequencing used blood, collected from a patient whose treatment included radiotherapy and nephrectomy. The CDR3 bases are TGCGCCAGCAGCTTGGGACCTAGTGAGGGCACAGATACGCAGTATTTT. This gives the protein CASSLGPSEGTDTQYF.